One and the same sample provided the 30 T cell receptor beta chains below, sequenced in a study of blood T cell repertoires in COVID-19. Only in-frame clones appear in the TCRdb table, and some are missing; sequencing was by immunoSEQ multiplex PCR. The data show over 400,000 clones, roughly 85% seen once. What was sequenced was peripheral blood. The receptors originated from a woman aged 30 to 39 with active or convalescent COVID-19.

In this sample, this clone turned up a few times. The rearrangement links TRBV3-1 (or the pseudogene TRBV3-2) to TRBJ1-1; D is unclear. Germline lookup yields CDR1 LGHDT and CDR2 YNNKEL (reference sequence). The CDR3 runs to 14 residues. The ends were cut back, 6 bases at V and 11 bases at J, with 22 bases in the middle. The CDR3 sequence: CASSTRGGNGAAFF. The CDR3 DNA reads TGTGCCAGCAGTACACGGGGAGGGAATGGTGCGGCTTTCTTT.

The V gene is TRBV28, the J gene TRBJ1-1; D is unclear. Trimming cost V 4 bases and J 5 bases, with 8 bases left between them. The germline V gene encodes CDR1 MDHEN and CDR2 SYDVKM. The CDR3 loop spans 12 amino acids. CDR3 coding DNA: TGTGCCAGCAGTTCCGGGTGGACTGAAGCTTTCTTT. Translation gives CASSSGWTEAFF.

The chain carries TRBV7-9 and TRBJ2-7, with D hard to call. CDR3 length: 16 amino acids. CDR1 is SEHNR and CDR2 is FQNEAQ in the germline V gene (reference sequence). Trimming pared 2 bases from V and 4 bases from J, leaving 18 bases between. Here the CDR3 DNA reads TGTGCCAGCAGCTTATTGGCGTCGGCAGAAGCGTACGAGCAGTACTTC. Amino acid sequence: CASSLLASAEAYEQYF.

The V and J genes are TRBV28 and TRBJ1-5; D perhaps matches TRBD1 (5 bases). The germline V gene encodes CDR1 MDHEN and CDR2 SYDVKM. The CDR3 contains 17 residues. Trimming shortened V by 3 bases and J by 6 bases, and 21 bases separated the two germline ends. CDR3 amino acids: CASSFSLGAPASQPQHF. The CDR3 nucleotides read TGTGCCAGCAGTTTCTCCCTAGGGGCGCCGGCGAGTCAGCCCCAGCATTTT.

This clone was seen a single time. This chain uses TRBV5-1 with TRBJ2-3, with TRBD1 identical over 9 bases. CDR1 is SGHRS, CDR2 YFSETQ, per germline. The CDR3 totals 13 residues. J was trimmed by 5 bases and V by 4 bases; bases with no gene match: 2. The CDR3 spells CASSMDRGDTQYF. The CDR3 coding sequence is TGCGCCAGCAGCATGGACAGGGGAGATACGCAGTATTTT. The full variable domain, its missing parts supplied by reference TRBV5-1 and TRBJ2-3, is KAGVTQTPRYLIKTRGQQVTLSCSPISGHRSVSWYQQTPGQGLQFLFEYFSETQRNKGNFPGRFSGRQFSNSRSEMNVSTLELGDSALYLCASSMDRGDTQYFGPGTRLTVL.

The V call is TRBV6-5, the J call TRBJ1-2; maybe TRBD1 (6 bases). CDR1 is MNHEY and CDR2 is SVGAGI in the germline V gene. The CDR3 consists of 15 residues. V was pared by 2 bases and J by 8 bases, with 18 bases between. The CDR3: CASSYRGQTPGGYTF. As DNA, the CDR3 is TGTGCCAGCAGTTACCGTGGACAGACCCCTGGGGGCTACACCTTC.

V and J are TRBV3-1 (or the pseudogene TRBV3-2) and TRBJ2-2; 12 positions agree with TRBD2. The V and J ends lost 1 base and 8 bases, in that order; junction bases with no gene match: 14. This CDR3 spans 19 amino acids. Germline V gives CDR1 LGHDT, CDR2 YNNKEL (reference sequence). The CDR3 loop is CASSQGTSGKTGKAGELFF. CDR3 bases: TGTGCCAGCAGCCAAGGGACTAGCGGGAAGACCGGCAAGGCAGGGGAGCTGTTTTTT.

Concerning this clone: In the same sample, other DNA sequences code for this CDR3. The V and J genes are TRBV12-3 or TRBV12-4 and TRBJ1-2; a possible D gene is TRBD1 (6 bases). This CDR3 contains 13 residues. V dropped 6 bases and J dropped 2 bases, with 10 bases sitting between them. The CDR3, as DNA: TGTGCCAGCAGCCCTGACAGGAACTATGGCTACACCTTC. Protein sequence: CASSPDRNYGYTF.

This chain's CDR3 is CASSPREGGRETQYF. The CDR3 region has the DNA TGTGCCAGCAGCCCCCGAGAGGGCGGGCGGGAGACCCAGTACTTC. The gene calls are TRBV11-2 and TRBJ2-5, with TRBD2 as a possible D gene (5 bases). V was shortened by 5 bases and J by 5 bases, with 18 bases between the two germline ends. The CDR3 totals 15 residues. Germline loops: CDR1 SGHAT, CDR2 FQNNGV.

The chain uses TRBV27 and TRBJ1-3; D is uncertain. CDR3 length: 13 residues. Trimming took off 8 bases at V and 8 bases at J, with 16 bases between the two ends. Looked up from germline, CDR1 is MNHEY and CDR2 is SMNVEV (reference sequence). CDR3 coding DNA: TGTGCCAGCGCTCAGGCACCTTGGTACACCATATATTTT. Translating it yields CASAQAPWYTIYF.

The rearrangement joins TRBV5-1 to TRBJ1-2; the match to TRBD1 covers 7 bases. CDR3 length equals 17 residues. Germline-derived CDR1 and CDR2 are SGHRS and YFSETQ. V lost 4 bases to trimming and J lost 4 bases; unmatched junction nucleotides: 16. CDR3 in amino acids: CASSRTPQTGTIYGYTF. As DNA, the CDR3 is TGCGCCAGCAGCCGAACACCCCAGACAGGGACCATCTATGGCTACACCTTC.

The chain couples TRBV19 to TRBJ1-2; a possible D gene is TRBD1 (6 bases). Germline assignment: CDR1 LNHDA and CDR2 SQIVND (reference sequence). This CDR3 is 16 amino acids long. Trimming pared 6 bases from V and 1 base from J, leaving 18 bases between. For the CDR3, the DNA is TGTGCCAGTAGGGCCGCGCAGGGGATTTATAACTATGGCTACACCTTC. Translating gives CASRAAQGIYNYGYTF.

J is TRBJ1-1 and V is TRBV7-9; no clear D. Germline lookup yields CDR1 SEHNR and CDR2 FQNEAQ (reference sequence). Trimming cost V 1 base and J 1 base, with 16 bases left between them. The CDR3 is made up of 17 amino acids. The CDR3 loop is CASSLVFAVQGNTEAFF. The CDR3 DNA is TGTGCCAGCAGCTTAGTTTTTGCGGTCCAAGGGAACACTGAAGCTTTCTTT.

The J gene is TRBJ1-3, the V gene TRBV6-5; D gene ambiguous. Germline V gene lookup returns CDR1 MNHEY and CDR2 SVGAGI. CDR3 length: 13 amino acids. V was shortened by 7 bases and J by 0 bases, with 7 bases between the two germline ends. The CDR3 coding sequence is TGTGCCAGCACCATCAGCTCTGGAAACACCATATATTTT. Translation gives CASTISSGNTIYF.

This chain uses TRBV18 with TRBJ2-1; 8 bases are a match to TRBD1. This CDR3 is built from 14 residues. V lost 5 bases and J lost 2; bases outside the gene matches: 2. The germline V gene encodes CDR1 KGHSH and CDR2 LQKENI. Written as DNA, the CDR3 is TGTGCCAGCTCAACAGGGGGTGCCTACAATGAGCAGTTCTTC. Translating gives CASSTGGAYNEQFF.

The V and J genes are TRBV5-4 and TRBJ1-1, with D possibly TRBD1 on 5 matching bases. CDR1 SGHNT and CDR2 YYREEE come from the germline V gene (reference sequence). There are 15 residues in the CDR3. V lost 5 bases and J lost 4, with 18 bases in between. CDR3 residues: CASSNPPGKPTEAFF. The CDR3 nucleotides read TGTGCCAGCAGTAATCCCCCAGGGAAGCCCACTGAAGCTTTCTTT.

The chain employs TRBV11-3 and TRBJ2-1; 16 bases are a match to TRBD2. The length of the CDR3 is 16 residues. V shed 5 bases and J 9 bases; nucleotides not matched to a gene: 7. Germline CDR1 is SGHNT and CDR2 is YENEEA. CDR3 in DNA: TGTGCCAGCAGCCCGGGACTAGCGGGAGGGCCTAGTGAGCAGTTCTTC. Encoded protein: CASSPGLAGGPSEQFF.

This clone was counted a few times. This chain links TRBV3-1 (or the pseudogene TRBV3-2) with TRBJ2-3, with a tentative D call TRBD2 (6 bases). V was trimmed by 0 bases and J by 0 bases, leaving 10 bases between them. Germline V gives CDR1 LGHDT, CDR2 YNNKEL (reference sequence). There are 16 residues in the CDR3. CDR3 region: CASSQDTSPSTDTQYF. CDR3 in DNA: TGTGCCAGCAGCCAAGATACTAGCCCAAGCACAGATACGCAGTATTTT.

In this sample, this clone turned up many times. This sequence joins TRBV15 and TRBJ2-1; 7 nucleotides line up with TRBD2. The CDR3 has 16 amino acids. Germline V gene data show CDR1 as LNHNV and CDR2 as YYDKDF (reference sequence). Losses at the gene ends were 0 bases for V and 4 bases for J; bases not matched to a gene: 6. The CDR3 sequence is CATSREAGTGYNEQFF. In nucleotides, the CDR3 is TGTGCCACCAGCAGAGAAGCGGGGACGGGGTACAATGAGCAGTTCTTC.

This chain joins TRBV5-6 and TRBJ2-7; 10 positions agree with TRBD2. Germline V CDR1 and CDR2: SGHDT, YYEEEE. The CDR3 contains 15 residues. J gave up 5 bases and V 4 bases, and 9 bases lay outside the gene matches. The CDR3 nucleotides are TGTGCCAGCAGCCCCGGACTAGCGGCATCAAACGAGCAGTACTTC. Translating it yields CASSPGLAASNEQYF.

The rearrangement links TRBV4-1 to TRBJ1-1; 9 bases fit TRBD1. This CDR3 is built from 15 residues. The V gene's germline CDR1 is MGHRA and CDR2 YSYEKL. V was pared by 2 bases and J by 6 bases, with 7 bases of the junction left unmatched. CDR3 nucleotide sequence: TGCGCCAGCAGCCAACCGGGGACAGGGAGGCCTGAAGCTTTCTTT. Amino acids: CASSQPGTGRPEAFF.

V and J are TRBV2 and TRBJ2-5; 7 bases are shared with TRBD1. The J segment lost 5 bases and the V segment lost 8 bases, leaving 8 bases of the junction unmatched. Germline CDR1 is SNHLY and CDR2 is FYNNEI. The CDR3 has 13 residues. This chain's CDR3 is CASLSGGAETQYF. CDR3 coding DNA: TGTGCCAGCCTCTCAGGGGGAGCGGAGACCCAGTACTTC.

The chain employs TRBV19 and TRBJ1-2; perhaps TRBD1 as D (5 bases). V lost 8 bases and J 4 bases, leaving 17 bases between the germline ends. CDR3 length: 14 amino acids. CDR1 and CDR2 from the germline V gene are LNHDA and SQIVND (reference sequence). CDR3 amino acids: CASSGTITTYGYTF. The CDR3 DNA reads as TGTGCCAGTTCCGGGACTATTACGACCTATGGCTACACCTTC.

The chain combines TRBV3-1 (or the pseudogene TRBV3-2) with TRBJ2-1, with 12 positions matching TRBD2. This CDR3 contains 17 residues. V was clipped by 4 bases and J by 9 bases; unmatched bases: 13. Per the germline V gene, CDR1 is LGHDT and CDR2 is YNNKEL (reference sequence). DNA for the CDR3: TGTGCCAGCAGCCCGCCCTCGACTAGCGGGAGAATAGGTGAGCAGTTCTTC. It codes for CASSPPSTSGRIGEQFF.

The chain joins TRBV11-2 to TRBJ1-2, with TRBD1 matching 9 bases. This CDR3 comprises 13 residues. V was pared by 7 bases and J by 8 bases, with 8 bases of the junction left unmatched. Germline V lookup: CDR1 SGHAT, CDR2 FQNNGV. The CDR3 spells CASTNTGGQGYTF. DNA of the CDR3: TGTGCCAGCACCAATACAGGGGGCCAAGGCTACACCTTC.

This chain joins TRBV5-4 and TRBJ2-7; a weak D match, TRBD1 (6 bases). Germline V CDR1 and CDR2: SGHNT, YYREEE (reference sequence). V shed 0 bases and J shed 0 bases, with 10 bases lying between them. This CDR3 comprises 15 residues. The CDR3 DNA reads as TGTGCCAGCAGCTTGGGACAGGTGAACTCCTACGAGCAGTACTTC. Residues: CASSLGQVNSYEQYF.

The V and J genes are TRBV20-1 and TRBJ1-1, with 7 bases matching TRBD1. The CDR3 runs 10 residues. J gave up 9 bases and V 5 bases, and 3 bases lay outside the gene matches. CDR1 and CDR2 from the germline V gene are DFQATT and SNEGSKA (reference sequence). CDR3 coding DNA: TGCAGTGCTGGGGGACAGAAAGCTTTCTTT. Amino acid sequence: CSAGGQKAFF.

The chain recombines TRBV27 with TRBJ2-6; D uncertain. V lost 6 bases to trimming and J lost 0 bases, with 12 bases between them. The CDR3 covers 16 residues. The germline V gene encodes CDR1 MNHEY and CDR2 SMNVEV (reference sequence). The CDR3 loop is CASSAAGPSGANVLTF. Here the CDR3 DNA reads TGTGCCAGCAGCGCAGCAGGCCCCTCTGGGGCCAACGTCCTGACTTTC.

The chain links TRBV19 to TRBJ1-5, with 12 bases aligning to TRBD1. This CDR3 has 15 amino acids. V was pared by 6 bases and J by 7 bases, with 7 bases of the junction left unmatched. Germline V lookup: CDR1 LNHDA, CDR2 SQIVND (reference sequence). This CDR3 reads CASSQGQGAEQPQHF. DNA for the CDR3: TGTGCCAGTAGCCAGGGACAGGGGGCTGAGCAGCCCCAGCATTTT.

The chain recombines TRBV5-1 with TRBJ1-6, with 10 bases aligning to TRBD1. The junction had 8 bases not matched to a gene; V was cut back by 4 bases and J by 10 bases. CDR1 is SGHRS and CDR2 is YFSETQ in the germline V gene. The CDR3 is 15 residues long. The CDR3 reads CASSRGQGGISPLHF. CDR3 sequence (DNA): TGCGCCAGCAGCCGCGGACAGGGGGGGATCTCACCCCTCCACTTT.